This is a list of T cell receptor beta chains from one sample in a study of regulatory T cells in long-lasting Graves disease. One entry per CDR3 protein results from TCRdb running MiXCR on the multiplex PCR reads. The data contain some 230,000 distinct CDR3 sequences, around 16% of them singletons. Sequencing was performed on peripheral blood mononuclear cells (PBMCs), taken at new diagnosis, from a patient treated with antithyroid drugs. Receptor source: a female donor with Graves disease. The CDR3 runs from the conserved cysteine through the conserved F or W. A D gene is named only where the DNA matches it firmly. Clone size is not always given. Where it is, it says once, few, many or a class for expanded clones.

clone_size	v_call	j_call	d_call	cdr3_aa	cdr3_nt
many	TRBV28	TRBJ1-2	NA	CASSTEGGKVYGYTF	TGTGCCAGCAGCACCGAAGGTGGGAAAGTGTATGGCTACACCTTC
few	TRBV19	TRBJ2-7	NA	CASSRARDTTYEQYF	TGTGCCAGTAGTAGGGCCCGGGACACCACCTACGAGCAGTACTTC
many	TRBV24-1	TRBJ2-3	NA	CATSAGRRDTQYF	TGTGCCACCAGTGCTGGGAGGAGAGATACGCAGTATTTT
NA	TRBV19	TRBJ1-5	TRBD1	CASSIGIGGRQPQHF	TGTGCCAGTAGTATAGGTATAGGGGGCCGGCAGCCCCAGCATTTT
once	TRBV4-3	TRBJ1-2	NA	CASSRSPTANYGYTF	TGCGCCAGCAGCCGCTCCCCGACAGCTAACTATGGCTACACCTTC
once	TRBV6-1	TRBJ2-2	TRBD2	CASRQGLAGHTGELFF	TGTGCCAGCAGACAGGGACTAGCGGGGCACACCGGGGAGCTGTTTTTT
many	TRBV7-9	TRBJ2-2	TRBD1	CASSSTGTGFSGELFF	TGTGCCAGCAGCTCCACCGGGACAGGGTTCTCCGGGGAGCTGTTTTTT
many	TRBV4-1	TRBJ2-1	TRBD2	CASSLLGLGHNEQFF	TGCGCCAGCAGCCTTTTAGGACTAGGGCACAATGAGCAGTTCTTC
many	TRBV18	TRBJ2-7	TRBD1	CASSPGTGSEQYF	TGTGCCAGCTCACCAGGGACAGGGAGCGAGCAGTACTTC
few	TRBV5-4	TRBJ1-1	TRBD1	CASSPGTGETEAFF	TGTGCCAGCAGCCCTGGGACAGGGGAAACTGAAGCTTTCTTT
many	TRBV2	TRBJ1-2	TRBD1	CASTGQGLGYTF	TGTGCCAGCACCGGACAGGGACTGGGCTACACCTTC
NA	TRBV20-1	TRBJ2-3	NA	CSARGVGGDYPDTQYF	TGCAGTGCTAGAGGGGTGGGGGGAGACTACCCAGATACGCAGTATTTT
NA	TRBV5-5	TRBJ2-2	NA	CASSSPTVNTGELFF	TGCGCCAGCAGCTCCCCGACGGTGAACACCGGGGAGCTGTTTTTT
many	TRBV6-2/TRBV6-3	TRBJ2-3	NA	CASSYYPLPTDTQYF	TGTGCCAGCAGTTACTACCCCCTCCCCACAGATACGCAGTATTTT
many	TRBV5-1	TRBJ2-5	NA	CASSLVIGQQETQYF	TGCGCCAGCAGCTTGGTCATTGGACAGCAAGAGACCCAGTACTTC
many	TRBV11-2	TRBJ1-4	NA	CASSLTDREKLFF	TGTGCCAGCAGCTTGACAGACAGGGAAAAACTGTTTTTT
many	TRBV27	TRBJ1-3	TRBD1	CASSRGGTVPSGNTIYF	TGTGCCAGCAGCAGGGGGGGGACAGTTCCCTCTGGAAACACCATATATTTT
many	TRBV12-3/TRBV12-4	TRBJ2-1	NA	CASSLGGSAGDEQFF	TGTGCCAGCAGTTTGGGCGGGTCGGCCGGAGATGAGCAGTTCTTC
few	TRBV7-6	TRBJ1-5	NA	CASSRTYTRGPQHF	TGTGCCAGCAGCCGGACATATACCCGAGGGCCCCAGCATTTT
many	TRBV6-1	TRBJ2-7	NA	CASSRGVGYEQYF	TGTGCCAGCAGCCGCGGGGTCGGTTACGAGCAGTACTTC